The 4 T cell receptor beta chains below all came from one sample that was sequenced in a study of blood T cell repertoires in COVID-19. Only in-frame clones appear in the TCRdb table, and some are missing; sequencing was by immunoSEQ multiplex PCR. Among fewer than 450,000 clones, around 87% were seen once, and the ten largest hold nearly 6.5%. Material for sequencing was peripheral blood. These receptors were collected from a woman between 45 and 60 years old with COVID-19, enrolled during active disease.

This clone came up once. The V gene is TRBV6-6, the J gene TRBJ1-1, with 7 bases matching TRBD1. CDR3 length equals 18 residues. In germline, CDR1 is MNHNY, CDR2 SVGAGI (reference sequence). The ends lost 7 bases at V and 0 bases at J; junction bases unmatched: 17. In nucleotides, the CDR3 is TGTGCCAGCAATCGAGGACGGGGACAGCCATCTATGAACACTGAAGCTTTCTTT. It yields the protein CASNRGRGQPSMNTEAFF.

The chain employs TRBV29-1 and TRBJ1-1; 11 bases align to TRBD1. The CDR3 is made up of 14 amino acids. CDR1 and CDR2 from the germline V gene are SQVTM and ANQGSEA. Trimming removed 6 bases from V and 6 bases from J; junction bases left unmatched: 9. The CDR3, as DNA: TGCAGCGTAATGGGTGGACAGGGGGCCTCTGAAGCTTTCTTT. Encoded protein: CSVMGGQGASEAFF.

The CDR3: CASSSRTGSSGELFF. CDR3 coding DNA: TGCGCCAGCAGCTCACGGACAGGGAGCTCAGGGGAGCTGTTTTTT. This sequence joins TRBV5-1 and TRBJ2-2; the match to TRBD1 covers 8 bases. This CDR3 contains 15 residues. V lost 3 bases, J lost 8 bases, and 9 bases stayed unmatched. CDR1 is SGHRS, CDR2 YFSETQ, per germline.

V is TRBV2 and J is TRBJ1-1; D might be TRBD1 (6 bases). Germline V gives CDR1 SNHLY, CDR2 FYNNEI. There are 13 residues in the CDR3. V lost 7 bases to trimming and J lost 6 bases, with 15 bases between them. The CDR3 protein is CASTSAGAAEAFF. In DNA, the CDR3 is TGTGCCAGCACTTCTGCGGGGGCTGCTGAAGCTTTCTTT.